This TCR beta chain was captured by sequencing in a study of blood T cells in healthy people across ages (dated by TCRdb to the mid-2010s). A note on the overall study: In model experiments, template switching captured about one uniquely barcoded TCR beta cDNA molecule for every two T cells. To track age-related changes in TCR beta repertoire diversity, the study relied on deep sequencing normalized with unique cDNA molecular identifiers. To avoid experimental bias, donors of different ages were spread randomly across the sequencing lanes. For two donors (one aged 18 to 30 and one aged 80 or older), the study analyzed two additional independent replicas of 1 million unique cDNA reads from the same blood draw. Donors were grouped into four age groups: young (average approximately 16 years), middle-aged (roughly 37), aged (over 55) and long-lived (about 89). Study-wide findings and limitations: Because profiling used bulk unsorted PBMCs, naive and antigen-experienced compartments could not be compared conclusively. As age increased, observed TCR beta diversity per million T cells dropped in a roughly linear way, and a significant reduction was already evident by age approximately 40. The long-lived group showed more naive CD4+ T cells, fewer expanded clones and increased TCR diversity than the aged group, suggesting age selection. Estimates of total diversity based on one million sequenced T cells were considered lower bounds and underestimates. Donor CMV infection status was unknown, potentially confounding age-related changes in expanded clonotypes. The percentage of naive T cells measured by flow cytometry correlated strongly with observed TCR beta diversity.

The 40 or so donors, aged about 6 to 95 years, were systemically healthy Caucasian individuals from Russia. Each donor gave approximately 9.3 milliliters of peripheral blood, collected into EDTA-treated Vacutainer tubes. Ficoll-Paque density-gradient centrifugation was used to isolate PBMCs, with at least 6 million obtained per sample. Total RNA, at least 5 micrograms per sample, was extracted from PBMCs with Trizol reagent. The percentages of naive CD45RAhigh/CD27high T cells were determined by flow cytometry on a PBMC aliquot from every donor. Concerning this clonotype itself: The antigen it binds to is not known. One base away there is no much larger clone; base qualities are not given.

The method was 5' RACE. TCRdb names Illumina HiSeq 2500 as the instrument used. A second PCR of roughly 7 to 11 cycles was performed with a sample-barcoded 5' primer and a J-beta primer mix. A unique molecular identifier was introduced onto each TCR beta cDNA molecule by a template-switch 5' adaptor carrying 12 random nucleotides. Each sample yielded at least 2.5 million CDR3-containing paired-end reads. First-strand cDNA synthesis was performed from all RNA using the Mint cDNA synthesis kit, with priming by a TRBC-specific oligonucleotide. All cDNA was treated with uracil-DNA glycosylase and then went through a first 18-cycle PCR with the universal primers M1SS and BC2_uni_R. The source study handled its data this way. Each sample was normalized by randomly selecting 1 million high-quality reads, each carrying a distinct molecular identifier. Reads with shared molecular identifiers were discarded instead of being binned into consensus sequences. MiTCR, set to a Q25 quality threshold and the strictest error-elimination algorithm, was used for CDR3 identification, clonotype clustering and error correction. A nonparametric unseen species model with Euler transformation was used to estimate lower-bound total TCR beta diversity. TCRdb reworked the public reads: Q25 trimming with fastp, MiXCR clone assembly, productive beta chains retained. Entries that share a CDR3 protein sequence are merged under the most common genes and DNA. TCRdb assigned the V and J calls; the authors' analysis was not used. This sample is represented by roughly 900,000 distinct CDR3 sequences; roughly 43% of them were singletons. Over 10% of the sample comes from the top ten.

The germline V gene encodes CDR1 LGHNA and CDR2 YNFKEQ. The CDR3 goes from the cysteine to the phenylalanine over 16 residues. Left in the record is the CDR3 DNA by itself, 48 bases read in frame from the first base. V is trimmed back by 0 bases and J by 2 bases, and the junction contains 3 bases that no gene match accounts for. This TCR derives from a man in his thirties or forties in good health. In this chain, TRBV4-2 is recombined with TRBJ2-1; 8 junctional bases match TRBD2. Sample: blood. This receptor has the CDR3 CASSQELLAAYNEQFF. The DNA reads TGTGCCAGCAGCCAAGAACTACTAGCGGCCTACAATGAGCAGTTCTTC.